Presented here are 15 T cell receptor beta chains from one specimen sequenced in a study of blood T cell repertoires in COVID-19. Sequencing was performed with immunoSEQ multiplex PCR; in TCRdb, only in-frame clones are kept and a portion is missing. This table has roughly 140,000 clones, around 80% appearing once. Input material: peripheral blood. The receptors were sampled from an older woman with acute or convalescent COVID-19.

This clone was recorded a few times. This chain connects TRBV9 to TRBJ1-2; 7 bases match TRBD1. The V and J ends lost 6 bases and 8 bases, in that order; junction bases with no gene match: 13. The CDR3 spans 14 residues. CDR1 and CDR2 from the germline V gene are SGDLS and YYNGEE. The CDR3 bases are TGTGCCAGCACCTCCGACAGGGAAAAAAGGGGCTACACCTTC. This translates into CASTSDREKRGYTF.

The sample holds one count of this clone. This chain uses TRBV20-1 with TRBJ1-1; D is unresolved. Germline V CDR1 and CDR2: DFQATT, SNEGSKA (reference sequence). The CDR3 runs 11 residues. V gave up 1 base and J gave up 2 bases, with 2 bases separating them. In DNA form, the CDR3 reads TGCAGTGCTAGAGCTAACACTGAAGCTTTCTTT. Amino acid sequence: CSARANTEAFF.

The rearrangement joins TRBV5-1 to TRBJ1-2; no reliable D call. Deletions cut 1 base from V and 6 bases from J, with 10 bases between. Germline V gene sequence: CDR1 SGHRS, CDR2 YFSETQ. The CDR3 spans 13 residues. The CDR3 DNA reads TGCGCCAGCAGCTTGCGGTTTGAGAATGGCTACACCTTC. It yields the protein CASSLRFENGYTF.

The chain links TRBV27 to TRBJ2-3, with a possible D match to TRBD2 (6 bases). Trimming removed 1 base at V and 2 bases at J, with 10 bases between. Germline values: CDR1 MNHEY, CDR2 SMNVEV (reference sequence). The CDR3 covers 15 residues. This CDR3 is CASSLLLRDTDTQYF. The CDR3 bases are TGTGCCAGCAGTTTATTGCTGCGGGACACAGATACGCAGTATTTT.

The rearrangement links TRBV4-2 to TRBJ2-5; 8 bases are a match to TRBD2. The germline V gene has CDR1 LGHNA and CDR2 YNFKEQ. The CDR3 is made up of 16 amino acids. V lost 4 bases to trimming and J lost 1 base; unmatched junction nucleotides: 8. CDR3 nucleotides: TGTGCCAGCAGCCCCTCGGGAGGGACGTTCCAAGAGACCCAGTACTTC. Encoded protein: CASSPSGGTFQETQYF.

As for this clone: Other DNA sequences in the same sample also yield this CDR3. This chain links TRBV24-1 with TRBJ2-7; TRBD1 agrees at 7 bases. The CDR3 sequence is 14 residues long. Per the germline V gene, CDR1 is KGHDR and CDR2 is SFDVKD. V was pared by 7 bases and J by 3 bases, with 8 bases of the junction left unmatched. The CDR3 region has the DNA TGTGCCACCAGCCTGACAGGGAATAGCTACGAGCAGTACTTC. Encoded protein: CATSLTGNSYEQYF.

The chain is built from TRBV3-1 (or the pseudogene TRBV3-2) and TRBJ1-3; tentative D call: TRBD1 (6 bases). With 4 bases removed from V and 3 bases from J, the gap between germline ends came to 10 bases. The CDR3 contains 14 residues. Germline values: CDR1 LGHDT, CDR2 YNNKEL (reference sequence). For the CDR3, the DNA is TGTGCCAGCAGCCCTTCAGGGGATGGAAACACCATATATTTT. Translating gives CASSPSGDGNTIYF.

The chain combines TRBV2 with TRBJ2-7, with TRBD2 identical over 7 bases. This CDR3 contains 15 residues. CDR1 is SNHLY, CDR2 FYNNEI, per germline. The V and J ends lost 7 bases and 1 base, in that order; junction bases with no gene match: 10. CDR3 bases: TGTGCCAGCATCAGCCGGGCGGGAGCATCCTACGAGCAGTACTTC. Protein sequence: CASISRAGASYEQYF.

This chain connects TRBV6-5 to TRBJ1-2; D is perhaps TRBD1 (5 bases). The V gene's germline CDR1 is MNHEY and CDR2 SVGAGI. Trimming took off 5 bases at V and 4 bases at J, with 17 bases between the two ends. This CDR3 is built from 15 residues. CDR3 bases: TGTGCCAGCAGTACTAGCACAGGATTAGGCTATGGCTACACCTTC. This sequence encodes CASSTSTGLGYGYTF.

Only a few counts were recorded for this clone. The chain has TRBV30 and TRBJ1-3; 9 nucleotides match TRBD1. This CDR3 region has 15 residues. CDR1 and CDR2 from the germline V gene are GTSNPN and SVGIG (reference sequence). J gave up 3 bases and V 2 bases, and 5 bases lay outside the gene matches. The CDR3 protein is CAWSRDRVLGNTIYF. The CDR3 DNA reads TGTGCCTGGAGTAGGGACAGGGTCCTTGGAAACACCATATATTTT.

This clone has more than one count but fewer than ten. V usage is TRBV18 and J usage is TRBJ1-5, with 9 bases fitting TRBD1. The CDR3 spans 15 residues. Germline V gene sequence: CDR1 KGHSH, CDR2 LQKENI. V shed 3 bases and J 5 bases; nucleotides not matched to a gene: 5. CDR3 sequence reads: CASSPPGTGHQPQHF. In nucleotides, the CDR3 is TGTGCCAGCTCACCCCCTGGGACAGGGCATCAGCCCCAGCATTTT.

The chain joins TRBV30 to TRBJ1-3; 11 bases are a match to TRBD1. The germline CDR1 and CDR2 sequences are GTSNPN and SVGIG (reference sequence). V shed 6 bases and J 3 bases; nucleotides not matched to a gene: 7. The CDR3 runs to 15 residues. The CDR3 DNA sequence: TGTGCCTGTGCCGGGACAGGGGGATTTGGAAACACCATATATTTT. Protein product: CACAGTGGFGNTIYF.

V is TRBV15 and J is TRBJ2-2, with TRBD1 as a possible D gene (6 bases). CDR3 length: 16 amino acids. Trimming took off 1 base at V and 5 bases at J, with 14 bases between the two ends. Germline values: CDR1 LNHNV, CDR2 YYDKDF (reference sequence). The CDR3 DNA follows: TGTGCCACCAGCAGAGGTTGGCAGGGGAAGACCGGGGAGCTGTTTTTT. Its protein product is CATSRGWQGKTGELFF.

In DNA, the CDR3 is TGTGCCTGTGGACAGGATAATTCACCCCTCCACTTT. Protein: CACGQDNSPLHF. V usage is TRBV30 and J usage is TRBJ1-6, with 7 bases lining up with TRBD1. CDR3 length: 12 residues. V shed 6 bases and J 5 bases; nucleotides not matched to a gene: 1. Germline V gives CDR1 GTSNPN, CDR2 SVGIG (reference sequence).

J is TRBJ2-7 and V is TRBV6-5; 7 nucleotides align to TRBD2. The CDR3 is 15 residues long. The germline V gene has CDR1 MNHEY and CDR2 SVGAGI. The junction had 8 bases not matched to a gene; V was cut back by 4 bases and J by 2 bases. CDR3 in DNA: TGTGCCAGCAGTTCCCAGCGGGACGGACCCTACGAGCAGTACTTC. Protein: CASSSQRDGPYEQYF.